The 27 T cell receptor beta chains given below trace back to one sample, sequenced in a study of control samples from healthy donors and cancer patients. The data were produced by immunoSEQ multiplex PCR, yet TCRdb's version contains in-frame clones alone and is incomplete. Of fewer than 200,000 clones listed, more than 90% are singletons. Sequencing used blood. These receptors all stem from a man aged 30 to 45 in good health.

The rearrangement links TRBV4-1 to TRBJ1-2; D remains ambiguous. There are 14 residues in the CDR3. The V gene lost 1 base and the J gene lost 2 bases, with 8 bases spanning the gap. The V gene's germline CDR1 is MGHRA and CDR2 YSYEKL. The CDR3 loop is CASSQGPLNYGYTF. CDR3 in DNA: TGCGCCAGCAGCCAAGGTCCTCTAAACTATGGCTACACCTTC.

V gene TRBV7-9 combines with J gene TRBJ1-1; 8 nucleotides agree with TRBD1. CDR1 SEHNR and CDR2 FQNEAQ come from the germline V gene (reference sequence). J was trimmed by 8 bases and V by 5 bases; bases with no gene match: 16. The CDR3 covers 16 residues. The CDR3: CASSPGQGVDLSEAFF. The CDR3 coding sequence is TGTGCCAGCAGCCCCGGACAGGGCGTCGACCTTTCCGAAGCTTTCTTT.

The chain uses TRBV20-1 and TRBJ2-1, with D hard to call. This CDR3 is 14 amino acids long. Deletions cut 3 bases from V and 1 base from J, with 10 bases between. Germline lookup yields CDR1 DFQATT and CDR2 SNEGSKA (reference sequence). As DNA, the CDR3 is TGCAGTGCTAGTCCTGGCGTTTCCTACAATGAGCAGTTCTTC. This translates into CSASPGVSYNEQFF.

This clone was observed once. The chain has TRBV6-6 and TRBJ1-2; possible D gene TRBD1, 5 bases. Germline V gene sequence: CDR1 MNHNY, CDR2 SVGAGI (reference sequence). V lost 8 bases and J 3 bases, leaving 19 bases between the germline ends. The CDR3 is 15 residues long. The CDR3 protein is CASSRRGPDDYGYTF. CDR3 DNA: TGTGCCAGCTCCCGCCGGGGACCGGATGACTATGGCTACACCTTC.

This rearrangement joins TRBV11-3 to TRBJ2-2; unclear D gene. The CDR3 is 14 residues long. Trimming shortened V by 0 bases and J by 7 bases, and 9 bases separated the two germline ends. CDR1 is SGHNT and CDR2 is YENEEA in the germline V gene. As DNA, the CDR3 is TGTGCCAGCAGCTTAGAAGGGCCGCTCGGGGAGCTGTTTTTT. This codes for CASSLEGPLGELFF.

J is TRBJ2-3 and V is TRBV9; 7 bases are a match to TRBD2. The CDR3 contains 15 residues. Germline CDR1 reads SGDLS; CDR2 reads YYNGEE. With 4 bases clipped from V and 6 bases from J, the junction kept 11 bases outside the gene matches. CDR3 residues: CASSPSWGGKDTQYF. In nucleotides, the CDR3 is TGTGCCAGCAGCCCCTCCTGGGGGGGGAAGGATACGCAGTATTTT.

This chain links TRBV19 with TRBJ1-4; a possible D gene is TRBD1 (5 bases). V lost 7 bases and J lost 3, with 9 bases in between. CDR3 length equals 13 residues. The germline gives CDR1 LNHDA, CDR2 SQIVND (reference sequence). CDR3 DNA sequence: TGTGCCAGTAACCTGGGACCTAATGAAAAACTGTTTTTT. Amino acid sequence: CASNLGPNEKLFF.

CDR3 in DNA: TGTGCCAGCAGATTTGGGACAGGGTCTTTGCGAGAGACCCAGTACTTC. This sequence encodes CASRFGTGSLRETQYF. V gene TRBV2 combines with J gene TRBJ2-5, with 9 positions matching TRBD1. This CDR3 has 16 amino acids. J gave up 4 bases and V 6 bases, and 12 bases lay outside the gene matches. The germline V gene has CDR1 SNHLY and CDR2 FYNNEI.

This rearrangement joins TRBV5-1 to TRBJ1-3, with a weak D call TRBD1 (6 bases). CDR1 and CDR2 (germline): SGHRS, YFSETQ. V was cut by 4 bases and J by 2 bases, with 7 bases left in between. The CDR3 contains 13 residues. CDR3 sequence (DNA): TGCGCCAGCAGCCGGGACACTGGAAACACCATATATTTT. Translating it yields CASSRDTGNTIYF.

The genes are TRBV2 and TRBJ1-5; D perhaps matches TRBD1 (5 bases). The CDR3 covers 14 residues. CDR1 is SNHLY and CDR2 is FYNNEI in the germline V gene. V lost 10 bases, J lost 5 bases, and 18 bases lay in between. DNA for the CDR3: TGTGCCACCCAGCCGGACCGGGGGGATCAGCCCCAGCATTTT. Residues: CATQPDRGDQPQHF.

V is TRBV7-2 and J is TRBJ2-7; D is tentatively TRBD1 or TRBD2 (6 bases each). This CDR3 has 14 amino acids. Germline values: CDR1 SGHTA, CDR2 FQGNSA. V was shortened by 2 bases and J by 7 bases, with 15 bases between the two germline ends. This CDR3 reads CASSLLMGAGEQYF. Here the CDR3 DNA reads TGTGCCAGCAGCTTACTAATGGGGGCGGGGGAGCAGTACTTC.

This chain connects TRBV3-1 (or the pseudogene TRBV3-2) to TRBJ1-2; 7 bases agree with TRBD1. The trim removed 3 bases at V and 4 bases at J, leaving 5 bases unmatched. The CDR3 loop spans 14 amino acids. The germline CDR1 and CDR2 sequences are LGHDT and YNNKEL (reference sequence). This chain's CDR3 is CASSHRQGSYGYTF. The CDR3 DNA sequence: TGTGCCAGCAGCCACCGACAGGGAAGCTATGGCTACACCTTC.

CDR3 nucleotide sequence: TGCAGCGTTGGGACTGAAGAGCAGTTCTTC. Translation: CSVGTEEQFF. The genes are TRBV29-1 and TRBJ2-1, with D perhaps matching TRBD2 (5 bases). The CDR3 covers 10 residues. V was shortened by 4 bases and J by 10 bases, with 8 bases between the two germline ends. Germline V gene data show CDR1 as SQVTM and CDR2 as ANQGSEA.

This chain links TRBV5-6 with TRBJ2-7; tentative D call: TRBD2 (6 bases). V lost 4 bases and J 2 bases, leaving 16 bases between the germline ends. Germline V gives CDR1 SGHDT, CDR2 YYEEEE. The CDR3 contains 15 residues. The CDR3 loop reads CASSPNGGLAYEQYF. CDR3 in DNA: TGTGCCAGCAGCCCCAACGGGGGTTTGGCCTACGAGCAGTACTTC.

This rearrangement joins TRBV5-4 to TRBJ2-5; a weak D match, TRBD2 (6 bases). This CDR3 contains 14 residues. V was trimmed by 4 bases and J by 2 bases, leaving 12 bases between them. CDR1 is SGHNT and CDR2 is YYREEE in the germline V gene (reference sequence). DNA for the CDR3: TGTGCCAGCAGCCCGGGACTTTTACAAGAGACCCAGTACTTC. Its translation: CASSPGLLQETQYF.

The gene calls are TRBV5-8 and TRBJ1-4; no definite D call. Germline V gives CDR1 SGHTS, CDR2 YDEGEE. The CDR3 is 14 amino acids. V gave up 3 bases and J gave up 0 bases, with 6 bases separating them. In nucleotides, the CDR3 is TGTGCCAGCAGCTATAGGTCAACTAATGAAAAACTGTTTTTT. Amino acid sequence: CASSYRSTNEKLFF. Based on the CDR3 plus reference TRBV5-8 and TRBJ1-4, the full variable domain is EAGVTQSPTHLIKTRGQQATLRCSPISGHTSVYWYQQALGLGLQFLLWYDEGEERNRGNFPPRFSGRQFPNYSSELNVNALELEDSALYLCASSYRSTNEKLFFGSGTQLSVL.

A note on this clone: This same CDR3 is encoded by further DNA sequences in the sample. V gene TRBV18 combines with J gene TRBJ2-2; maybe TRBD1 (6 bases). Trimming took off 3 bases at V and 5 bases at J, with 7 bases between the two ends. This CDR3 spans 13 amino acids. From germline, CDR1 is KGHSH and CDR2 LQKENI. The CDR3 loop is CASSPGTTGELFF. CDR3 DNA sequence: TGTGCCAGCTCACCCGGGACAACCGGGGAGCTGTTTTTT. The variable domain in full, completed from reference TRBV18 and TRBJ2-2, reads NAGVMQNPRHLVRRRGQEARLRCSPMKGHSHVYWYRQLPEEGLKFMVYLQKENIIDESGMPKERFSAEFPKEGPSILRIQQVVRGDSAAYFCASSPGTTGELFFGEGSRLTVL.

This clone came up once. The rearrangement joins TRBV4-1 to TRBJ1-3; D call uncertain. Trimming cost V 1 base and J 3 bases, with 7 bases left between them. The CDR3 consists of 14 residues. Per the germline V gene, CDR1 is MGHRA and CDR2 is YSYEKL. CDR3 nucleotides: TGCGCCAGCAGCCAAGGCGGCGGTGGAAACACCATATATTTT. Encoded protein: CASSQGGGGNTIYF.

This clone has only one observation. The V and J genes are TRBV2 and TRBJ2-1, with unresolved D. Trimming cost V 7 bases and J 7 bases, with 5 bases left between them. Germline assignment: CDR1 SNHLY and CDR2 FYNNEI. The CDR3 consists of 10 residues. The DNA for the CDR3 is TGTGCCAGCATCCCGAATGAGCAGTTCTTC. Protein sequence: CASIPNEQFF.

The sample holds one count of this clone. The rearrangement joins TRBV15 to TRBJ2-7, with TRBD1 identical over 10 bases. Losses at the gene ends were 3 bases for V and 3 bases for J; bases not matched to a gene: 2. Germline CDR1 and CDR2: LNHNV and YYDKDF (reference sequence). The CDR3 contains 14 residues. The CDR3 here is CATSSGTGDYEQYF. The DNA of the CDR3 is TGTGCCACCAGCAGCGGGACAGGGGACTACGAGCAGTACTTC.

The chain links TRBV5-4 to TRBJ2-2; the D gene is possibly TRBD2 (6 bases). Germline V lookup: CDR1 SGHNT, CDR2 YYREEE (reference sequence). This CDR3 is 16 amino acids long. Trimming cost V 7 bases and J 6 bases, with 22 bases left between them. CDR3 protein: CASSGGSSNLAGELFF. CDR3 nucleotides: TGTGCCAGCTCCGGGGGATCTAGCAATCTCGCCGGGGAGCTGTTTTTT.

The genes are TRBV7-2 and TRBJ2-7, with 10 bases fitting TRBD1. The germline V gene has CDR1 SGHTA and CDR2 FQGNSA. V trimming: 0 bases; J trimming: 6 bases; junction bases outside the gene matches: 11. The CDR3 is made up of 17 amino acids. The CDR3 bases are TGTGCCAGCAGCTTAGCAATGGGACAGGGGATGGTCGGCGAGCAGTACTTC. It is translated as CASSLAMGQGMVGEQYF.

The CDR3 loop is CARSFTGVMNTEAFF. For the CDR3, the DNA is TGTGCCAGAAGCTTTACAGGGGTAATGAACACTGAAGCTTTCTTT. This chain links TRBV5-3 with TRBJ1-1; 7 bases map to TRBD1. TRBV5-3 is an open reading frame whose function is uncertain. The CDR3 is 15 amino acids. Trimming cost V 2 bases and J 0 bases; bases outside gene matches: 4.

V gene TRBV11-3 combines with J gene TRBJ2-5; TRBD2 matches 9 bases. The CDR3 is 16 residues long. With 1 base clipped from V and 6 bases from J, the junction kept 9 bases outside the gene matches. Germline CDR1 and CDR2: SGHNT and YENEEA. The CDR3: CASSLGSGLATQTQYF. CDR3 bases: TGTGCCAGCAGCTTAGGCTCTGGACTAGCGACCCAGACCCAGTACTTC.

This clone came up once. The chain combines TRBV5-1 with TRBJ2-3; 9 bases line up with TRBD2. Germline assignment: CDR1 SGHRS and CDR2 YFSETQ. The CDR3 is 16 residues long. The J segment lost 0 bases and the V segment lost 0 bases, leaving 2 bases of the junction unmatched. CDR3 DNA sequence: TGCGCCAGCAGCTTGGGTACTAGCGGGAGCACAGATACGCAGTATTTT. Translation: CASSLGTSGSTDTQYF.

The chain couples TRBV5-1 to TRBJ1-2; D is perhaps TRBD1 (6 bases). The germline gives CDR1 SGHRS, CDR2 YFSETQ. Trimming removed 4 bases from V and 6 bases from J, with 16 bases in between. The CDR3 consists of 14 residues. CDR3 sequence reads: CASSQDRPPHGYTF. The CDR3 DNA follows: TGCGCCAGCAGCCAGGACAGACCACCCCATGGCTACACCTTC.

The chain couples TRBV28 to TRBJ2-1; 9 nucleotides match TRBD1. The CDR3 is made up of 16 amino acids. Germline-derived CDR1 and CDR2 are MDHEN and SYDVKM. V lost 1 base, J lost 1 base, and 2 bases stayed unmatched. The DNA of the CDR3 is TGTGCCAGCAGTTTATTCGGACAGGGGTCCTACAATGAGCAGTTCTTC. Residues: CASSLFGQGSYNEQFF.